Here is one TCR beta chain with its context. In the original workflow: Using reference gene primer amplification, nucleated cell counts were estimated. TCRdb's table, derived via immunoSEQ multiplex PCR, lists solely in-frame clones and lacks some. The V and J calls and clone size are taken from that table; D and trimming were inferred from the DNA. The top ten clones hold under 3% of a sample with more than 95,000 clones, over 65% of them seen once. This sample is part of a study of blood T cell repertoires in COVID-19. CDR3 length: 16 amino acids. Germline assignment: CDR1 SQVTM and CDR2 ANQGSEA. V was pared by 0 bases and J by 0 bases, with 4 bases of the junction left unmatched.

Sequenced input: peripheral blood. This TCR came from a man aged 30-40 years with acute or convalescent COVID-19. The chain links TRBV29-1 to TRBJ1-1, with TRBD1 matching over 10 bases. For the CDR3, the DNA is TGCAGCGTTGAAGAGCCGGGACAGGGGTTGAACACTGAAGCTTTCTTT. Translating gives CSVEEPGQGLNTEAFF.